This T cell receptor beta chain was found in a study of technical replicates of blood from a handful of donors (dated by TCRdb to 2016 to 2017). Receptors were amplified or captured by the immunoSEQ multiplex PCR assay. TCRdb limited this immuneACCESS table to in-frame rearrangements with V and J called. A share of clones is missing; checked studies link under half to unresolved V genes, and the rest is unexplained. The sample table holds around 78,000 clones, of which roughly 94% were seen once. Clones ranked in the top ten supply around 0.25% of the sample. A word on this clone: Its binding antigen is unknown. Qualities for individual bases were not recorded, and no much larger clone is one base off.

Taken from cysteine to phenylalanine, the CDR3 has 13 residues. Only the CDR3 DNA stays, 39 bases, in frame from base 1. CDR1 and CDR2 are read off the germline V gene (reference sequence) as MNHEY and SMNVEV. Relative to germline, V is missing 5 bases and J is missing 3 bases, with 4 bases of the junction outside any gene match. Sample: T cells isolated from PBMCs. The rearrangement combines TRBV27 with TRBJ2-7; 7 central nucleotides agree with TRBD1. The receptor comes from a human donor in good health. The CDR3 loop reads CASSLTGRYEQYF. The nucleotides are TGTGCCAGCAGTCTGACAGGGCGCTACGAGCAGTACTTC.